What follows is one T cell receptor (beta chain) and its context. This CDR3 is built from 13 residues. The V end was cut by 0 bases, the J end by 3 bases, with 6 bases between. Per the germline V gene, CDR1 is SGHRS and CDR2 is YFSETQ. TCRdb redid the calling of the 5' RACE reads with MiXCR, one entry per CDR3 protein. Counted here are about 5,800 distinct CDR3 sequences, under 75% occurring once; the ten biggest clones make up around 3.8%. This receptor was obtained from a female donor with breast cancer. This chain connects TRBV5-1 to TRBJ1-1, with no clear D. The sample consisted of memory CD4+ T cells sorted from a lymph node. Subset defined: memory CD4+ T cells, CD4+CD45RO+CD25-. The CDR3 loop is CASSLGLDTEAFF. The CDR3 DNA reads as TGCGCCAGCAGCTTGGGATTGGACACTGAAGCTTTCTTT. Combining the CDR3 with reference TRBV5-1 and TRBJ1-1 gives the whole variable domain KAGVTQTPRYLIKTRGQQVTLSCSPISGHRSVSWYQQTPGQGLQFLFEYFSETQRNKGNFPGRFSGRQFSNSRSEMNVSTLELGDSALYLCASSLGLDTEAFFGQGTRLTVV.